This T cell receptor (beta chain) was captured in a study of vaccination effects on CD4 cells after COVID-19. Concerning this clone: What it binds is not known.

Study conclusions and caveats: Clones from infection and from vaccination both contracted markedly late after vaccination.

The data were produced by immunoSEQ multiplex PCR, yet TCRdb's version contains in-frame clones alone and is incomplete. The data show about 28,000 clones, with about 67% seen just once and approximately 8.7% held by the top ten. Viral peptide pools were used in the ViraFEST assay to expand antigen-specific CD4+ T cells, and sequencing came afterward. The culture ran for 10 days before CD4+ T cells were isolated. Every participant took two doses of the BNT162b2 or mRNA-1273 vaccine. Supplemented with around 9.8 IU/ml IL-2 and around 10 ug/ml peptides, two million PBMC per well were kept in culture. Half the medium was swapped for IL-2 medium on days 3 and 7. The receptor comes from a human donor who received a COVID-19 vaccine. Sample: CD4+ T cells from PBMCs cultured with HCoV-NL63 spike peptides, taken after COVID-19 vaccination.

The DNA of the CDR3 is TGTGCCAGTAGTATAGTAGCGCTCCAGGAGACCCAGTACTTC. This sequence encodes CASSIVALQETQYF. The genes are TRBV19 and TRBJ2-5; maybe TRBD2 (5 bases). CDR1 LNHDA and CDR2 SQIVND come from the germline V gene (reference sequence). The CDR3 runs to 14 residues. V was pared by 1 base and J by 5 bases, with 11 bases between.